This T cell receptor (beta chain) was identified during a study of T cell clonotyping in hematopoietic cell transplantation. The length of the CDR3 is 15 residues. Germline lookup yields CDR1 ENHRY and CDR2 SYGVKD. Trimming removed 4 bases from V and 4 bases from J, with 16 bases in between. The assay was immunoSEQ multiplex PCR, and TCRdb's table has in-frame clones only and misses some. Here the sample spans fewer than 45,000 clones, about 90% being singletons. This chain links TRBV10-3 with TRBJ1-1; D may be TRBD1 (5 bases). The clonotype originates from a woman aged 40 to 55 in good health. Some clones in this sample may be carry-over from other donors' samples. The source material was peripheral blood mononuclear cells. For the CDR3, the DNA is TGTGCCATCAGTGGGTCTTCCGCGGGGGGCACTGAAGCTTTCTTT. It yields the protein CAISGSSAGGTEAFF.